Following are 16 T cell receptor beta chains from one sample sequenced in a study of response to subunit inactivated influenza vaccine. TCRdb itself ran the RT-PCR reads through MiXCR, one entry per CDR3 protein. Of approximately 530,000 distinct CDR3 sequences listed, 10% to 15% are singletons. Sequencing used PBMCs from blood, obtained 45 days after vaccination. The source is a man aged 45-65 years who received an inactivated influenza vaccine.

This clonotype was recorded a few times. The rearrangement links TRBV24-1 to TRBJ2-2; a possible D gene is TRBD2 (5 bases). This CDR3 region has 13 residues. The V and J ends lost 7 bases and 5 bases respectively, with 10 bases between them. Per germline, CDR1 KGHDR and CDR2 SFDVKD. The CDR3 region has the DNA TGTGCCACCAGAGCGGCGTCGACCGGGGAGCTGTTTTTT. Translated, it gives CATRAASTGELFF.

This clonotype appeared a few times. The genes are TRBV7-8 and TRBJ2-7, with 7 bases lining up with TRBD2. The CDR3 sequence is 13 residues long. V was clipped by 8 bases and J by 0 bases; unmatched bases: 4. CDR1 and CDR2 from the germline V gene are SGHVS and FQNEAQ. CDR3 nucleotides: TGTGCCAGCCGGGAGGATTTCTCCTACGAGCAGTACTTC. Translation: CASREDFSYEQYF.

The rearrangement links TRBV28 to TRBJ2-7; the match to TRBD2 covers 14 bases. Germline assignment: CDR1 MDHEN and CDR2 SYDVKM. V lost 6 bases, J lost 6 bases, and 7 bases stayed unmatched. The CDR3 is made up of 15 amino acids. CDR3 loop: CASRGGLAGGGEQYF. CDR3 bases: TGTGCCAGCAGAGGTGGACTAGCGGGAGGAGGCGAGCAGTACTTC.

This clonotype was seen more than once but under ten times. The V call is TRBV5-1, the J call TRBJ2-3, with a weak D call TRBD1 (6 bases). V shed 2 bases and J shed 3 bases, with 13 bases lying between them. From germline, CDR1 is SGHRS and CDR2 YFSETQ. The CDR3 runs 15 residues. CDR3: CASSFTGTRTDTQYF. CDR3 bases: TGCGCCAGCAGCTTCACCGGGACAAGGACAGATACGCAGTATTTT.

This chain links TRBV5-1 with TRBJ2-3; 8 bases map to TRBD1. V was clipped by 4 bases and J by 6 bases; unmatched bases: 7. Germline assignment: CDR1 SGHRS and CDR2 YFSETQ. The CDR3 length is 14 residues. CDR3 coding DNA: TGCGCCAGCAGCCCCGGACAGGGAAAGGATACGCAGTATTTT. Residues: CASSPGQGKDTQYF. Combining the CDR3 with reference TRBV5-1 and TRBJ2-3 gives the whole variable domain KAGVTQTPRYLIKTRGQQVTLSCSPISGHRSVSWYQQTPGQGLQFLFEYFSETQRNKGNFPGRFSGRQFSNSRSEMNVSTLELGDSALYLCASSPGQGKDTQYFGPGTRLTVL.

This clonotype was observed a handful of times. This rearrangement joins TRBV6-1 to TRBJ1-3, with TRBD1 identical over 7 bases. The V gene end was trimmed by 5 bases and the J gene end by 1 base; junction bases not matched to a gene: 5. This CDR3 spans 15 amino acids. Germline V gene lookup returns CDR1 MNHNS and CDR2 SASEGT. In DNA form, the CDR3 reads TGTGCCAGCAGTACGAGGGGGCAGTCTGGAAACACCATATATTTT. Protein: CASSTRGQSGNTIYF.

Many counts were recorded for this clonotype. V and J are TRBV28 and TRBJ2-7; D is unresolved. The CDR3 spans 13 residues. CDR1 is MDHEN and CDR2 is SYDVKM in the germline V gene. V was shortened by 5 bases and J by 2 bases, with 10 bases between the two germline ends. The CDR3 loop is CASSPGRTYEQYF. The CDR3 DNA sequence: TGTGCCAGCAGTCCCGGTCGGACCTACGAGCAGTACTTC.

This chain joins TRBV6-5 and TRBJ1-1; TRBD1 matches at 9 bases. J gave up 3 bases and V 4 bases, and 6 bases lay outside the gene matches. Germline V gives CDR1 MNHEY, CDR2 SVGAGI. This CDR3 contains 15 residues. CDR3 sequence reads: CASSLQGADYTEAFF. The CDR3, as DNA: TGTGCCAGCAGTTTACAGGGGGCGGATTACACTGAAGCTTTCTTT.

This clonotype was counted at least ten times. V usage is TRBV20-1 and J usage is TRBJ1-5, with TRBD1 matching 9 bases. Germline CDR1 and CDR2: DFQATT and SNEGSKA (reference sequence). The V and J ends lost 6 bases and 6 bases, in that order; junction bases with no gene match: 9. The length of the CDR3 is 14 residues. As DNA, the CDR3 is TGCAGTGCGGGGGGACAGGGCAAAACTCAGCCCCAGCATTTT. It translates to CSAGGQGKTQPQHF.

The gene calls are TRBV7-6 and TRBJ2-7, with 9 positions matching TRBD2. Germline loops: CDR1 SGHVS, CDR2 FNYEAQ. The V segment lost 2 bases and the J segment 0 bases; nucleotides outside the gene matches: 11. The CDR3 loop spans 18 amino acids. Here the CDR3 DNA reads TGTGCCAGCAGCTTAAGCCCCGGGGGTAGCGGGAGCTCCTACGAGCAGTACTTC. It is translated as CASSLSPGGSGSSYEQYF.

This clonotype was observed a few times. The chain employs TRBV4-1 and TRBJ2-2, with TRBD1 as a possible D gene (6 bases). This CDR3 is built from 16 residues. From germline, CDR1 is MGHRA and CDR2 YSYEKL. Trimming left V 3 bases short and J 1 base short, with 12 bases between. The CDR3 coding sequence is TGCGCCAGCAGCCAGGGTCGGACAGAGAACACCGGGGAGCTGTTTTTT. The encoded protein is CASSQGRTENTGELFF.

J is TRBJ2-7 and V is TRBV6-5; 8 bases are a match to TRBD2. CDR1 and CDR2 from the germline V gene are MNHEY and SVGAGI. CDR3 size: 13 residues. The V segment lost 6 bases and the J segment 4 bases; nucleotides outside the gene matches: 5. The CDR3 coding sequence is TGTGCCAGCAGGAACTCGGGGGGGTACGAGCAGTACTTC. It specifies CASRNSGGYEQYF.

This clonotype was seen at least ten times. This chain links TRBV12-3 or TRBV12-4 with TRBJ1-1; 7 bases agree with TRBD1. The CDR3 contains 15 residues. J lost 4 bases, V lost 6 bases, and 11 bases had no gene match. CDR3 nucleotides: TGTGCCAGCAGCGCCGAAGGGGGCGTTGGCACTGAAGCTTTCTTT. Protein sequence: CASSAEGGVGTEAFF.

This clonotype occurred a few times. As DNA, the CDR3 is TGTGCCAGCAGAGTTAGGGCACAAGGGGCCAACGTCCTGACTTTC. Translating gives CASRVRAQGANVLTF. This chain uses TRBV2 with TRBJ2-6; D is ambiguous. V gave up 6 bases and J gave up 4 bases, with 13 bases separating them. CDR3 size: 15 residues. Germline loops: CDR1 SNHLY, CDR2 FYNNEI.

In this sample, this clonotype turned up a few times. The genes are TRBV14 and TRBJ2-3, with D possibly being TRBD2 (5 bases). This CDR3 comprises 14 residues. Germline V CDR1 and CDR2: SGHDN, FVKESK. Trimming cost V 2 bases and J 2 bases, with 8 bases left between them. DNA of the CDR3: TGTGCCAGCAGCCAACGAGGGCTCACAGATACGCAGTATTTT. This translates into CASSQRGLTDTQYF.

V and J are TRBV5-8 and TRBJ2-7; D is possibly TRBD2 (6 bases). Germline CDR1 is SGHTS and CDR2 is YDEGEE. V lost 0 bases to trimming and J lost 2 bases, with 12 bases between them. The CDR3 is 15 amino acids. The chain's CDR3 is CASSLDGTQTYEQYF. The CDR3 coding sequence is TGTGCCAGCAGCTTGGACGGGACTCAGACCTACGAGCAGTACTTC.